This T cell receptor (beta chain) derives from a study of OX40 agonist ivuxolimab in advanced cancers. Assay: immunoSEQ multiplex PCR; the TCRdb copy retains only in-frame clones and omits some. Among 75,000 to 100,000 clones listed, 80% to 90% were seen once. Sequenced material: CD4+ or CD8+ T cells sorted from blood, taken in a trial of the OX40 agonist ivuxolimab. This receptor was obtained from an adult with an advanced solid tumor such as melanoma, head and neck, liver or kidney cancer.

The CDR3 is CASSFQLAGGNDEQYF. In nucleotides, the CDR3 is TGTGCCAGCAGCTTTCAACTAGCGGGAGGTAATGACGAGCAGTACTTC. This rearrangement joins TRBV7-2 to TRBJ2-7; 12 nucleotides align to TRBD2. Germline V gene data show CDR1 as SGHTA and CDR2 as FQGNSA. Trimming cost V 3 bases and J 5 bases; bases outside gene matches: 8. This CDR3 is 16 amino acids long.